This T cell receptor beta chain was found in a study of cytomegalovirus exposure and HLA in healthy donors. Per the germline V gene, CDR1 is SGHRS and CDR2 is YFSETQ. Trimming shortened V by 4 bases and J by 6 bases, and 13 bases separated the two germline ends. CDR3 size: 13 residues. Primers for the PCR totalled 60 Vbeta and 13 Jbeta. Sequenced by immunoSEQ multiplex PCR; TCRdb stores in-frame clones only, minus some. The sample lists some 130,000 clones; 76% were seen once. The sequence came from a man aged 35 to 55 in good health and CMV-seronegative. The chain combines TRBV5-1 with TRBJ1-2, with D possibly TRBD1 on 5 matching bases. Sequencing was performed on PBMCs. The CDR3 DNA follows: TGCGCCAGCAGCAAGGTAGGGGCGGATGGCTACACCTTC. Amino acid sequence: CASSKVGADGYTF. Using reference TRBV5-1 and TRBJ1-2 for the parts outside the CDR3, the full variable domain is KAGVTQTPRYLIKTRGQQVTLSCSPISGHRSVSWYQQTPGQGLQFLFEYFSETQRNKGNFPGRFSGRQFSNSRSEMNVSTLELGDSALYLCASSKVGADGYTFGSGTRLTVV.